This section outlines one TCR beta chain sequence together with its context. This sample is part of a study of blood T cell repertoires in COVID-19. Study background: Sample material is recorded as cDNA or gDNA derived from T cells, B-cell-depleted T cells, or PBMCs.

As processed by the authors: From reference gene primer amplification, estimates of nucleated cell counts were derived. Sequencing used immunoSEQ multiplex PCR; TCRdb keeps in-frame clones, though not all of them. That table is the source of V, J and clone size, and D and trimming were worked out from the DNA. This table has 200,000 to 300,000 clones, roughly 91% appearing once. Per germline, CDR1 SGHTA and CDR2 FQGNSA. With 2 bases removed from V and 6 bases from J, the gap between germline ends came to 11 bases. The CDR3 is 15 amino acids. The sequencing input was peripheral blood. The chain employs TRBV7-2 and TRBJ1-6; maybe TRBD1 (5 bases). The clonotype was recovered from a man younger than 40 with COVID-19, enrolled during active disease. CDR3 DNA: TGTGCCAGCAGCTTAAGTGAAGGGGTTAATTCACCCCTCCACTTT. Translation gives CASSLSEGVNSPLHF.